One and the same sample provided the 8 T cell receptor beta chains below, sequenced in a study of blood T cell repertoires in COVID-19. TCRdb's copy holds only in-frame clones and misses some; the assay was immunoSEQ multiplex PCR. This table has 200,000 to 300,000 clones, around four fifths appearing once. The source material was peripheral blood. The source of these receptors is an older woman with active or convalescent COVID-19.

The table lists this clone with a count of one. The sample contains more than one DNA sequence encoding this CDR3. The chain carries TRBV15 and TRBJ1-1; possibly TRBD1 for D (6 bases). This CDR3 has 13 amino acids. Germline V CDR1 and CDR2: LNHNV, YYDKDF (reference sequence). The V end lost 3 bases, the J end lost 1 base, and 6 bases lay between the germline ends. The DNA for the CDR3 is TGTGCCACCAGCAGGGACAGGAACACTGAAGCTTTCTTT. This codes for CATSRDRNTEAFF.

The chain employs TRBV4-2 and TRBJ2-7; 7 bases are shared with TRBD1. Germline values: CDR1 LGHNA, CDR2 YNFKEQ. The J segment lost 4 bases and the V segment lost 1 base, leaving 7 bases of the junction unmatched. This CDR3 region has 15 residues. CDR3 in DNA: TGTGCCAGCAGCCAAGCTTTGGGACAGAAATACGAGCAGTACTTC. This translates into CASSQALGQKYEQYF.

The chain joins TRBV3-1 (or the pseudogene TRBV3-2) to TRBJ1-1; tentative D call: TRBD1 (6 bases). Trimming left V 3 bases short and J 4 bases short, with 12 bases between. Germline V gene data show CDR1 as LGHDT and CDR2 as YNNKEL (reference sequence). The CDR3 is made up of 14 amino acids. CDR3 sequence: CASSHLGASTEAFF. The CDR3 nucleotides are TGTGCCAGCAGCCATTTGGGGGCAAGCACTGAAGCTTTCTTT.

The chain combines TRBV24-1 with TRBJ2-1, with D maybe TRBD2 (7 bases). CDR1 and CDR2 from the germline V gene are KGHDR and SFDVKD. V was cut by 3 bases and J by 8 bases, with 16 bases left in between. The CDR3 is made up of 15 amino acids. CDR3: CATSDGGARVYEQFF. The DNA of the CDR3 is TGTGCCACCAGTGATGGGGGGGCGCGGGTATATGAGCAGTTCTTC.

The V and J genes are TRBV5-1 and TRBJ2-1; tentatively, D is TRBD2 (7 bases). Trimming cost V 0 bases and J 6 bases, with 13 bases left between them. Looked up from germline, CDR1 is SGHRS and CDR2 is YFSETQ. The CDR3 length is 15 residues. In DNA, the CDR3 is TGCGCCAGCAGCTTGGCCGGGGGGCCAGGCAATGAGCAGTTCTTC. It is translated as CASSLAGGPGNEQFF. The full variable domain, rest sourced from reference TRBV5-1 and TRBJ2-1, is KAGVTQTPRYLIKTRGQQVTLSCSPISGHRSVSWYQQTPGQGLQFLFEYFSETQRNKGNFPGRFSGRQFSNSRSEMNVSTLELGDSALYLCASSLAGGPGNEQFFGPGTRLTVL.

This clone occurred once. This sequence joins TRBV5-4 and TRBJ1-5, with D tentatively TRBD1 (6 bases). The CDR3 loop spans 15 amino acids. Looked up from germline, CDR1 is SGHNT and CDR2 is YYREEE (reference sequence). The V end lost 0 bases, the J end lost 3 bases, and 10 bases lay between the germline ends. In DNA, the CDR3 is TGTGCCAGCAGCTTGGCCGGACAGCCCAATCAGCCCCAGCATTTT. Its protein product is CASSLAGQPNQPQHF.

The chain couples TRBV18 to TRBJ1-4; 9 nucleotides line up with TRBD1. Per the germline V gene, CDR1 is KGHSH and CDR2 is LQKENI. This CDR3 region has 15 residues. With V trimmed by 3 bases and J by 5 bases, 4 bases remained unmatched. The CDR3 loop reads CASSPWTGENEKLFF. DNA of the CDR3: TGTGCCAGCTCACCCTGGACAGGGGAAAATGAAAAACTGTTTTTT.

Here the CDR3 DNA reads TGTGCCAGTAGTATAGATCGGGGAAGTGACTATGGCTACACCTTC. This codes for CASSIDRGSDYGYTF. This rearrangement joins TRBV19 to TRBJ1-2; D ambiguous. The CDR3 contains 15 residues. The V gene's germline CDR1 is LNHDA and CDR2 SQIVND (reference sequence). V was cut by 0 bases and J by 3 bases, with 11 bases left in between.